These 16 T cell receptor beta chains share one sample of origin, sequenced in a study of T cell repertoires in cytomegalovirus infection. One entry per CDR3 protein, called by TCRdb with MiXCR from the reads. The sample consists of 150,000 to 200,000 distinct CDR3 sequences, approximately 19% of them appearing once. Sequencing used PBMCs. All receptors come from a human donor in good health (CMV status not recorded). Some clones in this sample may be carry-over from other donors' samples.

This clonotype has just a few counts. The V call is TRBV5-1, the J call TRBJ2-1; D is ambiguous. CDR1 is SGHRS and CDR2 is YFSETQ in the germline V gene. This CDR3 has 17 amino acids. Trimming pared 3 bases from V and 2 bases from J, leaving 18 bases between. The CDR3 protein is CASSWQASDEAYNEQFF. CDR3 DNA: TGCGCCAGCAGCTGGCAGGCCAGTGACGAGGCCTACAATGAGCAGTTCTTC.

This clonotype showed up just a few times. The chain couples TRBV6-6 to TRBJ1-4; D is unresolved. V lost 7 bases, J lost 8 bases, and 17 bases lay in between. The CDR3 extends over 14 amino acids. Germline V CDR1 and CDR2: MNHNY, SVGAGI (reference sequence). CDR3 nucleotide sequence: TGTGCCAGCATTCGCGACACTCTGGGGGAAAAACTGTTTTTT. This codes for CASIRDTLGEKLFF.

The V gene is TRBV7-9, the J gene TRBJ2-7, with D possibly matching TRBD2 (5 bases). CDR1 is SEHNR, CDR2 FQNEAQ, per germline (reference sequence). The CDR3 totals 14 residues. Trimming removed 4 bases from V and 4 bases from J, with 14 bases in between. The CDR3 nucleotides read TGTGCCAGCAGCTCCTCGACTGGGAGTTACGAGCAGTACTTC. Translating gives CASSSSTGSYEQYF.

This clonotype was counted between two and nine times. The chain couples TRBV5-1 to TRBJ2-5, with TRBD2 as a possible D gene (6 bases). CDR1 and CDR2 from the germline V gene are SGHRS and YFSETQ. The CDR3 contains 13 residues. V was cut by 3 bases and J by 6 bases, with 12 bases left in between. This CDR3 is CASSSGAGKTQYF. The DNA for the CDR3 is TGCGCCAGCAGCTCCGGCGCGGGGAAGACCCAGTACTTC. Supplemented by reference TRBV5-1 and TRBJ2-5, the full variable domain reads KAGVTQTPRYLIKTRGQQVTLSCSPISGHRSVSWYQQTPGQGLQFLFEYFSETQRNKGNFPGRFSGRQFSNSRSEMNVSTLELGDSALYLCASSSGAGKTQYFGPGTRLLVL.

This clonotype occurred a few times. V and J are TRBV7-9 and TRBJ1-1; no clear D gene. This CDR3 contains 14 residues. Germline values: CDR1 SEHNR, CDR2 FQNEAQ (reference sequence). Trimming removed 1 base at V and 4 bases at J, with 10 bases between. The CDR3 here is CASSLDPEGTEAFF. CDR3 nucleotide sequence: TGTGCCAGCAGCTTAGATCCGGAGGGCACTGAAGCTTTCTTT.

This clonotype appeared a single time. This chain uses TRBV5-4 with TRBJ2-1; D unclear. Trimming stripped 6 bases from V and 5 bases from J, with 15 bases between. In germline, CDR1 is SGHNT, CDR2 YYREEE (reference sequence). The CDR3 consists of 14 residues. CDR3 in DNA: TGTGCCAGCACCCAGATACTGGGAAACAATGAGCAGTTCTTC. Encoded protein: CASTQILGNNEQFF. Full variable domain (rest looked up from reference TRBV5-4 and TRBJ2-1): ETGVTQSPTHLIKTRGQQVTLRCSSQSGHNTVSWYQQALGQGPQFIFQYYREEENGRGNFPPRFSGLQFPNYSSELNVNALELDDSALYLCASTQILGNNEQFFGPGTRLTVL.

In DNA, the CDR3 is TGCAGTGCCCCACAGAAACCCCAAGAGACCCAGTACTTC. Translating it yields CSAPQKPQETQYF. This sequence joins TRBV20-1 and TRBJ2-5, with unresolved D. Trimming cost V 6 bases and J 1 base, with 12 bases left between them. Germline CDR1 reads DFQATT; CDR2 reads SNEGSKA (reference sequence). The CDR3 totals 13 residues.

This clonotype came up many times. This chain links TRBV7-9 with TRBJ2-3, with D possibly TRBD1 on 6 matching bases. Trimming removed 3 bases at V and 6 bases at J, with 7 bases between. This CDR3 comprises 12 residues. Germline V CDR1 and CDR2: SEHNR, FQNEAQ (reference sequence). The CDR3 loop is CASSFTGDTQYF. The CDR3 DNA is TGTGCCAGCAGCTTTACAGGGGATACGCAGTATTTT.

This clonotype appeared a few times. V gene TRBV5-1 combines with J gene TRBJ2-1; TRBD1 matches 8 bases. This CDR3 comprises 14 residues. Germline CDR1 SGHRS, CDR2 YFSETQ. V lost 3 bases, J lost 4 bases, and 3 bases stayed unmatched. In nucleotides, the CDR3 is TGCGCCAGCAGCTCCCGGGACAGGTACAATGAGCAGTTCTTC. It codes for CASSSRDRYNEQFF.

The V call is TRBV28, the J call TRBJ1-6, with D maybe TRBD1 (5 bases). With 8 bases removed from V and 3 bases from J, the gap between germline ends came to 20 bases. The CDR3 has 17 residues. Germline values: CDR1 MDHEN, CDR2 SYDVKM. CDR3 region: CASSNQAGSFYNSPLHF. The CDR3 coding sequence is TGTGCCAGCTCAAACCAGGCAGGGAGCTTCTATAATTCACCCCTCCACTTT.

This clonotype occurred many times. V and J are TRBV12-3 or TRBV12-4 and TRBJ2-3, with D possibly TRBD2 on 6 matching bases. With 2 bases removed from V and 4 bases from J, the gap between germline ends came to 10 bases. The CDR3 is made up of 14 amino acids. The CDR3 protein is CASSLMGGPDTQYF. The CDR3 region has the DNA TGTGCCAGCAGTTTAATGGGAGGCCCAGATACGCAGTATTTT.

This clonotype was counted between two and nine times. The genes are TRBV11-3 and TRBJ2-1; D unresolved. CDR3 length equals 14 residues. Trimming shortened V by 3 bases and J by 6 bases, and 12 bases separated the two germline ends. CDR1 is SGHNT and CDR2 is YENEEA in the germline V gene. The CDR3 here is CASSFLYRANEQFF. The CDR3 DNA reads as TGTGCCAGCAGCTTTCTATACCGCGCCAATGAGCAGTTCTTC.

This clonotype was observed at least ten times. This chain links TRBV15 with TRBJ1-2; tentatively, D is TRBD1 (5 bases). The germline V and J ends were trimmed by 0 bases and 2 bases, with 7 bases remaining between them. The V gene's germline CDR1 is LNHNV and CDR2 YYDKDF (reference sequence). The CDR3 loop spans 14 amino acids. This CDR3 reads CATSRDRVNYGYTF. CDR3 DNA: TGTGCCACCAGCAGAGACAGGGTAAACTATGGCTACACCTTC.

This clonotype appeared many times. The chain combines TRBV29-1 with TRBJ2-3; 9 bases fit TRBD2. Germline CDR1 and CDR2: SQVTM and ANQGSEA. V was pared by 6 bases and J by 6 bases, with 13 bases of the junction left unmatched. This CDR3 region has 15 residues. CDR3 amino acids: CSVETSGVTGDTQYF. The CDR3 DNA follows: TGCAGCGTGGAGACTAGCGGTGTTACGGGCGATACGCAGTATTTT.

The V call is TRBV5-1, the J call TRBJ1-1, with 7 nucleotides matching TRBD1. Germline-derived CDR1 and CDR2 are SGHRS and YFSETQ. This CDR3 spans 17 amino acids. V was pared by 0 bases and J by 5 bases, with 13 bases of the junction left unmatched. The DNA of the CDR3 is TGCGCCAGCAGCTTGGATCTGACAGGGTTTTCGTTGACTGAAGCTTTCTTT. Its protein product is CASSLDLTGFSLTEAFF.

The gene calls are TRBV6-5 and TRBJ2-1; 10 nucleotides line up with TRBD2. Judging by the DNA end, TRBJ2-7 fits better; the J call may be wrong. The CDR3 consists of 15 residues. From germline, CDR1 is MNHEY and CDR2 SVGAGI. Here the CDR3 reads CASSWTSGGDNEQYF. The DNA of the CDR3 is TGTGCCAGCAGTTGGACTAGCGGAGGCGATAATGAGCAGTACTTC.